This is a list of T cell receptor beta chains from one sample in a study of T cell responses to AZD1222 COVID-19 vaccine. Assay used: immunoSEQ multiplex PCR; TCRdb lists only in-frame clones, some missing. The profile shows about 120,000 clones, approximately 90% of them singletons. Sequencing used peripheral blood, obtained 28 days after the second AZD1222 dose. These TCRs come from an adult who received the AZD1222 COVID-19 vaccine. Both conserved end residues are part of each CDR3. D genes are given only for firm matches. Clone size is not always given. Where it is, it says once, few, many or a class for expanded clones.

cdr3_length	d_call	clone_size	j_call	v_call	cdr3_nt	cdr3_aa
15	NA	once	TRBJ2-2	TRBV11-2	TGTGCCAGCCGAGTTGAAGCGGGCGGTACCGGGGAGCTGTTTTTT	CASRVEAGGTGELFF
13	NA	NA	TRBJ1-1	TRBV7-2	TGTGCCAGCAGCTCATCAGTGAACACTGAAGCTTTCTTT	CASSSSVNTEAFF
16	NA	NA	TRBJ2-1	TRBV7-3	TGTGCCAGCAGTTACACCTATCAGACAGATATATATGAGCAGTTCTTC	CASSYTYQTDIYEQFF
14	NA	NA	TRBJ2-7	TRBV27	TGTGCCAGCAGTAAACAACCGTCCCTTTACGAGCAGTACTTC	CASSKQPSLYEQYF
14	NA	NA	TRBJ1-6	TRBV7-9	TGTGCCAGCAGCGGACGCTCCTATAATTCACCCCTCCACTTT	CASSGRSYNSPLHF
16	NA	NA	TRBJ1-2	TRBV18	TGTGCCAGCTCACCAAGTCAGACAGTCGCTAACTATGGCTACACCTTC	CASSPSQTVANYGYTF
15	NA	NA	TRBJ2-4	TRBV7-2	TGTGCCAGCAGCGCGCGCACAGGGGCCAAAAACATTCAGTACTTC	CASSARTGAKNIQYF
14	TRBD1	NA	TRBJ1-1	TRBV5-1	TGCGCCAGCACCCGTCTACAGGGGGGCACTGAAGCTTTCTTT	CASTRLQGGTEAFF
15	NA	NA	TRBJ1-6	TRBV7-9	TGTGCCAGCAGCCCAGGCGGGGGAGCGATCTCACCCCTCCACTTT	CASSPGGGAISPLHF
16	NA	NA	TRBJ2-2	TRBV5-1	TGCGCCAGCAGCCCGACAGGTGGTTGGGGGACCGGGGAGCTGTTTTTT	CASSPTGGWGTGELFF
14	NA	NA	TRBJ1-5	TRBV10-3	TGTGCCATCAGTGAGTTGGGGGGCAATCAGCCCCAGCATTTT	CAISELGGNQPQHF
14	TRBD1	NA	TRBJ1-5	TRBV7-2	TGTGCCAGCCGAGAAGGGACAGGCAATGCGCCCCAGCATTTT	CASREGTGNAPQHF
17	NA	NA	TRBJ2-3	TRBV7-2	TGTGCCAGCAGCCCCGTGGCCGGGGGTTATAGCGCAGATACGCAGTATTTT	CASSPVAGGYSADTQYF
15	NA	NA	TRBJ1-5	TRBV28	TGTGCCAGCACCCCCCGCAGGGGAGGCAATCAGCCCCAGCATTTT	CASTPRRGGNQPQHF
14	NA	once	TRBJ1-3	TRBV9	TGTGCCAGCAGCCTGACAGACTCTGGAAACACCATATATTTT	CASSLTDSGNTIYF
15	TRBD2	NA	TRBJ2-2	TRBV6-6	TGTGCCAGCAGTTCTCAAGCGGGGGTGGTCGGGGAGCTGTTTTTT	CASSSQAGVVGELFF
18	NA	NA	TRBJ1-2	TRBV15	TGTGCCACCAGCAGAGTCTCCTCTTTAGGGGGACTGAACTATGGCTACACCTTC	CATSRVSSLGGLNYGYTF
12	NA	NA	TRBJ1-1	TRBV19	TGTGCCAGTAGTATTCGGGGGGGAGGCGCTTTCTTT	CASSIRGGGAFF
12	NA	NA	TRBJ2-7	TRBV6-5	TGTGCCAGCACCACGGGCCGCTACGAGCAGTACTTC	CASTTGRYEQYF
12	NA	NA	TRBJ1-1	TRBV2	TGTGCCAGCACAAATTCGAACACTGAAGCTTTCTTT	CASTNSNTEAFF
18	NA	NA	TRBJ1-5	TRBV21-1	TGTGCCAGCAGCAAAGTCGGGAAACAGGGGAGATTCAATCAGCCCCAGCATTTT	CASSKVGKQGRFNQPQHF
14	TRBD1	once	TRBJ1-1	TRBV2	TGTGCCAGCAGTGAAGTCAGGGGGGACACTGAAGCTTTCTTT	CASSEVRGDTEAFF
13	NA	NA	TRBJ2-7	TRBV7-2	TGTGCCAGCAGCTTTCGGGAAACCTACGAGCAGTACTTC	CASSFRETYEQYF
18	TRBD1	NA	TRBJ1-4	TRBV5-8	TGTGCCAGCAGCTTACACAGGGACAGGTCTGGCTATAATGAAAAACTGTTTTTT	CASSLHRDRSGYNEKLFF
16	TRBD1	NA	TRBJ1-2	TRBV5-4	TGTGCCAGCAGGACCCTTGGGACAGGGGGTCTGAAGGGCTACACCTTC	CASRTLGTGGLKGYTF
17	NA	NA	TRBJ1-1	TRBV5-5	TGTGCCAGCAGCCGAATCGACACGAGTTTTACTTCCACTGAAGCTTTCTTT	CASSRIDTSFTSTEAFF
15	NA	NA	TRBJ2-7	TRBV6-5	TGTGCCAGCGCCCGAGGGGAAACAGGACGCTACGAGCAGTACTTC	CASARGETGRYEQYF
17	NA	NA	TRBJ2-2	TRBV11-3	TGTGCCAGCAGCTTAGATCATTGGGGGGCTGGGACCGGGGAGCTGTTTTTT	CASSLDHWGAGTGELFF
10	NA	once	TRBJ2-7	TRBV7-5	TGTGCCAGAAAGTCGCACGAGCAGTACTTC	CARKSHEQYF
14	NA	NA	TRBJ1-4	TRBV18	TGTGCCAGCTCACCCTCCCCCATGGGAGAAAAACTGTTTTTT	CASSPSPMGEKLFF
13	TRBD1	few	TRBJ1-4	TRBV27	TGTGCCAGCAGTCGGGACAGGGGTGAAAAACTGTTTTTT	CASSRDRGEKLFF
13	NA	NA	TRBJ1-2	TRBV3-1/TRBV3-2	TGTGCCAGCAGCCGGGGGTCGGGCTATGGCTACACCTTC	CASSRGSGYGYTF
15	TRBD2	NA	TRBJ2-3	TRBV5-1	TGCGCCAGCAGCATGACTAGCGGGGGCACAGATACGCAGTATTTT	CASSMTSGGTDTQYF
16	TRBD1	once	TRBJ1-4	TRBV7-9	TGTGCCAGCAGCTTAGCGAGGACAGGGGGCTATGAAAAACTGTTTTTT	CASSLARTGGYEKLFF
14	NA	NA	TRBJ1-3	TRBV9	TGTGCCAGCAGAGGACACCTTTCTGGAAACACCATATATTTT	CASRGHLSGNTIYF
15	NA	NA	TRBJ2-1	TRBV19	TGTGCCAGTAGCCCGGCTAGCGCAGACTACAATGAGCAGTTCTTC	CASSPASADYNEQFF
13	TRBD1	few	TRBJ1-1	TRBV6-4	TGTGCCAGCAGTGACAGGACAGGGAATAAGGCTTTCTTT	CASSDRTGNKAFF
15	NA	once	TRBJ2-2	TRBV7-9	TGTGCCAGCAGCTTACAACAGGGCCACACCGGGGAGCTGTTTTTT	CASSLQQGHTGELFF
12	TRBD1	NA	TRBJ2-2	TRBV29-1	TGCAGCGCAAACAGGGGCACCGGGGAGCTGTTTTTT	CSANRGTGELFF
16	NA	once	TRBJ2-1	TRBV5-1	TGCGCCAGCAGCTTGGAGTCGGTCGACTCCTACAATGAGCAGTTCTTC	CASSLESVDSYNEQFF
17	TRBD1	NA	TRBJ1-6	TRBV27	TGTGCCAGCAGTAAGACTAATACAGGGGGTTTTAATTCACCCCTCCACTTT	CASSKTNTGGFNSPLHF
13	NA	NA	TRBJ2-1	TRBV7-3	TGTGCCAGCAGCCGCGGCAGGGACGATGAGCAGTTCTTC	CASSRGRDDEQFF
12	NA	NA	TRBJ2-1	TRBV5-4	TGTGCCAGCAGCCGAAAGGATACTGAGCAGTTCTTC	CASSRKDTEQFF
15	NA	NA	TRBJ1-2	TRBV7-3	TGTGCCAGCAGCTTAAGTGGGGGGACTAACTATGGCTACACCTTC	CASSLSGGTNYGYTF
14	NA	NA	TRBJ2-2	TRBV7-9	TGTGCCAGCAGCCTGAGAGGGTCCCCCGGGGAGCTGTTTTTT	CASSLRGSPGELFF
18	NA	NA	TRBJ2-3	TRBV11-1	TGTGCCAGCAGCTTAGCGCTAATTTCTCGTTGGGGCACAGATACGCAGTATTTT	CASSLALISRWGTDTQYF